A single sample gave rise to the 21 T cell receptor beta chains below, sequenced in a study of blood T cell repertoires in COVID-19 (dated by TCRdb to about 2020). The method was the immunoSEQ multiplex PCR assay. TCRdb's version of the immuneACCESS table is confined to in-frame rearrangements and falls short of the full clone set. An unresolved V gene accounts for under half of the shortfall where checked; the remainder is of unknown origin. For this sample there are approximately 99,000 clones; approximately 85% appear just once. Roughly 20% of the sample goes to the ten largest clones. Material for sequencing was peripheral blood. The source of these receptors is an elderly woman with active or convalescent COVID-19.

The rearrangement links TRBV12-3 or TRBV12-4 to TRBJ1-1; D not certain. Trimming took off 7 bases at V and 2 bases at J, with 8 bases between the two ends. The CDR3 totals 12 residues. CDR3 sequence: CASTGFNTEAFF. The DNA for the CDR3 is TGTGCCAGCACCGGGTTCAACACTGAAGCTTTCTTT.

The chain combines TRBV4-3 with TRBJ1-6, with 8 bases that match TRBD1. V was clipped by 4 bases and J by 5 bases; unmatched bases: 7. This CDR3 is built from 16 residues. Germline V gene lookup returns CDR1 LGHNA and CDR2 YSLEER. The CDR3 is CASSPSWGQDNSPLHF. In nucleotides, the CDR3 is TGCGCCAGCAGCCCCTCCTGGGGACAGGATAATTCACCCCTCCACTTT.

The genes are TRBV6-2 or TRBV6-3 and TRBJ1-3; 10 bases agree with TRBD1. CDR3 length equals 19 residues. Germline CDR1 is MNHEY and CDR2 is SVGEGT. V dropped 6 bases and J dropped 1; count of bases not matched to a gene: 15. As DNA, the CDR3 is TGTGCCAGCAGCGATCCGTCGGGACAGGGGTCGGGATCTGGAAACACCATATATTTT. The encoded protein is CASSDPSGQGSGSGNTIYF.

The chain combines TRBV6-2 or TRBV6-3 with TRBJ2-5, with D unresolved. The germline V gene encodes CDR1 MNHEY and CDR2 SVGEGT. The CDR3 runs 12 residues. The ends were cut back, 5 bases at V and 1 base at J, with 5 bases in the middle. The CDR3: CASSPRQETQYF. CDR3 coding DNA: TGTGCCAGCAGTCCCCGCCAAGAGACCCAGTACTTC.

The chain carries TRBV27 and TRBJ1-5; 7 bases map to TRBD1. V trimming: 5 bases; J trimming: 2 bases; junction bases outside the gene matches: 3. Germline assignment: CDR1 MNHEY and CDR2 SMNVEV (reference sequence). The CDR3 is made up of 14 amino acids. CDR3 loop: CASSNRGGNQPQHF. The CDR3 coding sequence is TGTGCCAGCAGTAACAGGGGCGGCAATCAGCCCCAGCATTTT.

The chain has TRBV27 and TRBJ2-7, with TRBD2 identical over 8 bases. CDR3 size: 15 residues. Germline CDR1 reads MNHEY; CDR2 reads SMNVEV (reference sequence). The J segment lost 0 bases and the V segment lost 2 bases, leaving 3 bases of the junction unmatched. CDR3 in amino acids: CASSLGAGGSYEQYF. In DNA, the CDR3 is TGTGCCAGCAGTTTAGGGGCGGGAGGCTCCTACGAGCAGTACTTC.

The gene calls are TRBV15 and TRBJ2-1, with 9 bases lining up with TRBD1. The V and J ends lost 3 bases and 5 bases, in that order; junction bases with no gene match: 14. Germline CDR1 reads LNHNV; CDR2 reads YYDKDF (reference sequence). The CDR3 contains 18 residues. The CDR3 nucleotides are TGTGCCACCAGCAGGCTCCCTGACCGGGACAGGGAAGACAATGAGCAGTTCTTC. Its protein product is CATSRLPDRDREDNEQFF.

The rearrangement joins TRBV20-1 to TRBJ1-5; possibly TRBD1 for D (5 bases). Germline CDR1 DFQATT, CDR2 SNEGSKA (reference sequence). The CDR3 is made up of 15 amino acids. With 3 bases removed from V and 2 bases from J, the gap between germline ends came to 14 bases. The CDR3 DNA sequence: TGCAGTGCTAGTAGGCCAGGGAGGGGCAATCAGCCCCAGCATTTT. It is translated as CSASRPGRGNQPQHF.

This clone has a single count. The genes are TRBV6-1 and TRBJ2-7; TRBD2 aligns across 9 bases. V was pared by 2 bases and J by 2 bases, with 4 bases of the junction left unmatched. The V gene's germline CDR1 is MNHNS and CDR2 SASEGT. The CDR3 consists of 15 residues. CDR3 bases: TGTGCCAGCAGTGAAAGAGCGGGAGGCCCCTACGAGCAGTACTTC. This translates into CASSERAGGPYEQYF.

The chain recombines TRBV10-2 with TRBJ1-1; D gene ambiguous. The CDR3 covers 11 residues. Germline CDR1 is WSHSY and CDR2 is SAAADI. V was clipped by 10 bases and J by 3 bases, with 9 bases between them. The DNA of the CDR3 is TGCGCCACCCTAGGATACACTGAAGCTTTCTTT. It specifies CATLGYTEAFF.

The chain has TRBV2 and TRBJ2-3, with TRBD2 matching 11 bases. Germline CDR1 SNHLY, CDR2 FYNNEI. The CDR3 totals 18 residues. Trimming at V came to 6 bases and at J to 0 bases, leaving 11 bases not matched to a gene. CDR3 sequence: CASRGRLAGRLSTDTQYF. The CDR3 DNA reads as TGTGCCAGCAGGGGACGACTAGCGGGACGATTAAGCACAGATACGCAGTATTTT.

This clone occurred a few times. This chain connects TRBV13 to TRBJ2-3; 8 nucleotides agree with TRBD1. From germline, CDR1 is PRHDT and CDR2 FYEKMQ (reference sequence). The CDR3 is 15 amino acids. The V gene end was trimmed by 5 bases and the J gene end by 4 bases; junction bases not matched to a gene: 8. This CDR3 reads CASSQGQDLADTQYF. The DNA of the CDR3 is TGTGCCAGCAGCCAGGGACAGGATCTAGCAGATACGCAGTATTTT. The whole variable domain, filled in from reference TRBV13 and TRBJ2-3, reads AAGVIQSPRHLIKEKRETATLKCYPIPRHDTVYWYQQGPGQDPQFLISFYEKMQSDKGSIPDRFSAQQFSDYHSELNMSSLELGDSALYFCASSQGQDLADTQYFGPGTRLTVL.

This clone is a singleton in its sample. The chain carries TRBV10-3 and TRBJ2-7; 8 bases align to TRBD2. J lost 1 base, V lost 6 bases, and 11 bases had no gene match. This CDR3 has 16 amino acids. The germline CDR1 and CDR2 sequences are ENHRY and SYGVKD. The CDR3 spells CAISGGGLARSYEQYF. DNA for the CDR3: TGTGCCATCAGCGGCGGGGGGCTAGCGCGATCCTACGAGCAGTACTTC.

Of note for this clone: The junction and the germline gene differ at one end; a read error may be behind it. The genes are TRBV5-1 and TRBJ2-1, with TRBD1 identical over 9 bases. The CDR3 covers 15 residues. Germline V gene lookup returns CDR1 SGHRS and CDR2 YFSETQ. This CDR3 reads CASSIQGAGDNEQFF. For the CDR3, the DNA is TGTGCCAGCAGCATACAGGGGGCAGGGGACAATGAGCAGTTCTTC.

The chain uses TRBV10-3 and TRBJ2-3, with 7 bases fitting TRBD2. V gave up 3 bases and J gave up 1 base; unmatched junction bases: 1. The CDR3 has 14 amino acids. Per the germline V gene, CDR1 is ENHRY and CDR2 is SYGVKD. CDR3 loop: CAISDTSGTDTQYF. The CDR3 nucleotides read TGTGCCATCAGTGATACTAGCGGCACAGATACGCAGTATTTT.

This chain joins TRBV5-6 and TRBJ2-7; D remains unclear. This CDR3 is built from 12 residues. Per germline, CDR1 SGHDT and CDR2 YYEEEE. The V and J ends lost 2 bases and 6 bases respectively, with 9 bases between them. The CDR3 protein is CASSLLRGEQYF. In nucleotides, the CDR3 is TGTGCCAGCAGCTTACTCCGTGGCGAGCAGTACTTC.

This chain uses TRBV10-3 with TRBJ2-1; D unresolved. The CDR3 runs 13 residues. Germline CDR1 and CDR2: ENHRY and SYGVKD. V lost 3 bases to trimming and J lost 3 bases, with 6 bases between them. The CDR3 here is CAISDSSYNEQFF. CDR3 coding DNA: TGTGCCATCAGTGATTCTAGCTACAATGAGCAGTTCTTC.

This clone was found once. Its ends do not fully match the called genes, so a read error is possible. The rearrangement joins TRBV5-1 to TRBJ2-7, with a tentative D call TRBD2 (5 bases). The CDR3 length is 16 residues. The V gene's germline CDR1 is SGHRS and CDR2 YFSETQ. The chain's CDR3 is CASSLRRSGSSYEQYF. Here the CDR3 DNA reads TGTGCCAGCAGCTTACGGAGGTCGGGGAGCTCCTACGAGCAGTACTTC.

The chain combines TRBV5-1 with TRBJ1-5; D is unclear. CDR1 and CDR2 from the germline V gene are SGHRS and YFSETQ. V was trimmed by 0 bases and J by 5 bases, leaving 6 bases between them. The CDR3 consists of 13 residues. This CDR3 reads CASSLDGHQPQHF. The CDR3 nucleotides read TGCGCCAGCAGCTTGGACGGTCATCAGCCCCAGCATTTT.

V and J are TRBV28 and TRBJ2-5; 10 bases are a match to TRBD1. This CDR3 spans 14 amino acids. The germline V gene encodes CDR1 MDHEN and CDR2 SYDVKM. With 4 bases clipped from V and 5 bases from J, the junction kept 4 bases outside the gene matches. The DNA of the CDR3 is TGTGCCAGCAGTTCGACAGGGGGCCGGGAGACCCAGTACTTC. It yields the protein CASSSTGGRETQYF.

The chain recombines TRBV5-4 with TRBJ1-1; the match to TRBD1 covers 7 bases. Unmatched junction bases numbered 10, after V lost 3 bases and J lost 5 bases. Per germline, CDR1 SGHNT and CDR2 YYREEE (reference sequence). The CDR3 spans 15 residues. CDR3 sequence: CASSSGRSGGTEAFF. CDR3 DNA sequence: TGTGCCAGCAGCTCGGGACGGTCAGGGGGGACTGAAGCTTTCTTT.